The entry that follows covers one T cell receptor beta chain sequence. An end of the junction differs from the germline gene, which may be a read error. Researchers took RNA transcripts and amplified the TCR beta CDR3 regions from them. TCR CDR3 underwent first-round RT-PCR with the HTBI primer set. TCRdb re-called the multiplex PCR reads with MiXCR, one entry per CDR3 protein. The data hold around 600,000 distinct CDR3 sequences, with approximately 14% observed a single time. The data were taken from a study of T cells in Graves' hyperthyroidism and ophthalmopathy. The sample consisted of blood. This TCR was recovered from a woman in her twenties or thirties with Graves' hyperthyroidism.

CDR3 residues: CASSQDRLAGYEQFF. CDR3 sequence (DNA): TGCGCCAGCAGCCAAGATAGACTAGCGGGATATGAGCAGTTCTTC. This chain joins TRBV7-2 and TRBJ2-1; 11 bases are a match to TRBD2. CDR1 and CDR2 (germline): SGHTA, FQGNSA. This CDR3 is built from 15 residues.